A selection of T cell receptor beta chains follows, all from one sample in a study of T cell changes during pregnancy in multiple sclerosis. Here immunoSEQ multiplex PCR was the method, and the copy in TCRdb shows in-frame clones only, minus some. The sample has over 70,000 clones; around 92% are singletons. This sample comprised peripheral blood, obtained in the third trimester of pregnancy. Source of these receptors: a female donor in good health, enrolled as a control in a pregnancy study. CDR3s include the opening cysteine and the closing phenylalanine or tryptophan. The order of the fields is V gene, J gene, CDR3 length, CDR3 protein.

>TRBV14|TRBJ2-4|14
CASSLSGRGNIQYF
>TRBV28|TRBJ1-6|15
CASSTDGGTHSPLHF
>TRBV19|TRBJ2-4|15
CASSIAAGGSGIQYF
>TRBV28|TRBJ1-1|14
CASSPRQVNTEAFF
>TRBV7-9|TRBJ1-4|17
CASSPPLRQGINEKLFF
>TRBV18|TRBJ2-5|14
CASSPPGYQETQYF
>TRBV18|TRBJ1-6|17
CASSPKGATTFNSPLHF
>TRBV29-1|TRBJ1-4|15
CSVQLRGATNEKLFF
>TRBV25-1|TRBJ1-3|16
CASSEYDRGLGNTIYF
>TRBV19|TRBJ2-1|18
CASSMGSYWVAGNNEQFF
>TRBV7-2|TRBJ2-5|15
CASNPGRRGQETQYF
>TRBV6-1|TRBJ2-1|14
CASSSYRGIDEQFF
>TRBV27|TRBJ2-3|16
CASRGERGGRVDTQYF
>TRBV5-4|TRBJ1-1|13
CASSLDRNTEAFF
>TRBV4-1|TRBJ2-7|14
CASSHGRQGYEQYF
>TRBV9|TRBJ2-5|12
CASIQYQETQYF
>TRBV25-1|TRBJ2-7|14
CASPTGAMFYEQYF
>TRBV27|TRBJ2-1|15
CASTPDGSSYNEQFF
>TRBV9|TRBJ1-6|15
CASSVYGEGYSPLHF
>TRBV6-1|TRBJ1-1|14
CASSVEGTGTEAFF
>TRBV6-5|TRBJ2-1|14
CASSRLAGHNEQFF
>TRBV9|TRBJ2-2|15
CASNRQATNTGELFF
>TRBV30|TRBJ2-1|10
CAYPRGEQFF
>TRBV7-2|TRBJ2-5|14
CASSLVSGKETQYF
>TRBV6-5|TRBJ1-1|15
CASSPRVDLNTEAFF
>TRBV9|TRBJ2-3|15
CASSAGGISTDTQYF
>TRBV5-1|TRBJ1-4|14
CASRRDRGKEKLFF
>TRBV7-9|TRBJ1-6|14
CASSQFEGISPLHF
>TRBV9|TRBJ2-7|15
CASSRGWTEQYEQYF
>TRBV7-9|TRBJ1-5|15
CASSPQTGIGEPQHF
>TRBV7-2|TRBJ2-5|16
CASSLALTSGQETQYF
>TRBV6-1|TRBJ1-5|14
CASSGAAENQPQHF
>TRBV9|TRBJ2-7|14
CASSVGGTGEEQYF
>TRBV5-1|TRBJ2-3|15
CASFQASGAPDTQYF
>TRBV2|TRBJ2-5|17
CASSELAGGPNQETQYF
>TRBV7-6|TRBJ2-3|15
CASSSGLAGTDTQYF
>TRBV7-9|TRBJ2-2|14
CASSLEAGIGELFF
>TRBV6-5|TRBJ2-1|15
CASSYLAGDYNEQFF
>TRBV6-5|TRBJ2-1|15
CASSYGAGGVNEQFF
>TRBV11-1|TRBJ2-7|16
CASSFLLAGGRDEQYF
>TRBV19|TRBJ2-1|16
CASSTRQGGTNNEQFF
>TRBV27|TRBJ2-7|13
CASSLSNQNEQYF
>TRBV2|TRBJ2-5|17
CASSESVTSGFQETQYF
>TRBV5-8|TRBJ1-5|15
CASSLDAGTGRPQHF
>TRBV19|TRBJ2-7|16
CASSIDQRVSSYEQYF
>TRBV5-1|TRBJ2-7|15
CASSLLAGSSYEQYF
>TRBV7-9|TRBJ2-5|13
CASSLVSQETQYF
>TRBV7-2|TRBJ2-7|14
CASSQEAQTYEQYF
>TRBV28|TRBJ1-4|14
CASSRQGTNEKLFF
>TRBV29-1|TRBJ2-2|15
CSVRGGGEKSGELFF
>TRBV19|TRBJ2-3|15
CASSITGVSTDTQYF
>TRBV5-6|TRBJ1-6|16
CASSSHRVLGNSPLHF
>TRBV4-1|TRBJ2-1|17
CASSQDGSTLSYNEQFF
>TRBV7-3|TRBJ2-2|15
CASSPSGSATGELFF
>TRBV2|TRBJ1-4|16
CASSADTAATNEKLFF
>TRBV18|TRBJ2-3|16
CASSRRQNFFTDTQYF
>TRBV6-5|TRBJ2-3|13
CASSLAGADTQYF
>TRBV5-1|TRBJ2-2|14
CASSLTLNTGELFF
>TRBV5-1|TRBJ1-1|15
CASSLSGKGNTEAFF
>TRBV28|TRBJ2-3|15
CASSPGTGGADTQYF